This T cell receptor (beta chain) derives from a study of chemoradiotherapy in HPV16-positive cancers. About the study: Functional T-cell assays on a couple of HPV16-positive patients' cells defined candidate HPV-specific clones and common TCR motifs.

The method was immunoSEQ multiplex PCR; TCRdb's version includes in-frame clones alone and lacks a portion of them. The profile shows about 23,000 clones, roughly 84% of them singletons. General study findings and limits: The functional HPV-specific definition rests on just two HPV16-positive patients. Candidate HPV-specific clones and E7-related TCR motifs grew in tumor during treatment. HPV-responsive T-cell expansion during chemoradiotherapy was linked to improved recurrence-free survival in HPV16-positive patients.

This clone appeared once. No antigen is known for it. Sequence at one end of the junction differs from germline and may be a read error. Germline loops: CDR1 LGHNA, CDR2 YNFKEQ. The CDR3 totals 13 residues. This TCR was sampled from a human donor with HPV-associated anogenital cancer. The rearrangement links TRBV4-2 to TRBJ2-5; D gene uncertain. The sequencing used blood, collected from a patient who underwent chemoradiotherapy. Here the CDR3 reads CARSQLRTVTQYF. CDR3 nucleotide sequence: TGTGCCCGCAGCCAACTCCGAACAGTTACCCAGTACTTC.